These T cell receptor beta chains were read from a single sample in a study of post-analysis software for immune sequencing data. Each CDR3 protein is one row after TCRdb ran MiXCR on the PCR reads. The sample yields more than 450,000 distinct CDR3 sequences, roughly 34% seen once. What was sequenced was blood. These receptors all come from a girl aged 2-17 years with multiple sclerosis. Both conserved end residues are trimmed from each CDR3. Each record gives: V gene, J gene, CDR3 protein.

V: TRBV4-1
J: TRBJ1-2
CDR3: ASSQVGSWGEDYGYT

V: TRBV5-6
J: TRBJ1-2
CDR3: ASSPASDGYT

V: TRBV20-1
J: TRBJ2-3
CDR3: SASGGTDTQY

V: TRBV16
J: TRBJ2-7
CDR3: ASSQSWRILGEQY

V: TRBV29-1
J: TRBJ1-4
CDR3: SARQGPEKLF

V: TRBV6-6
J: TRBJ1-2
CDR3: ASRASTGFDYGYT

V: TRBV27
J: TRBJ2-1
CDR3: ASSNDRVNEQF

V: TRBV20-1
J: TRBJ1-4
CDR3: SARDGSQGREKLF

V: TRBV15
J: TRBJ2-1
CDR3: ATRRLGSGNEQF

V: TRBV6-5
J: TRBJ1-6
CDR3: ASTRGGDDSPLH

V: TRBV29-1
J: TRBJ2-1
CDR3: SVETTVEQF

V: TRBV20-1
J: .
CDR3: SARRVGDEQY

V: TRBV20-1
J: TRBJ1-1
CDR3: SARQGADTEAF

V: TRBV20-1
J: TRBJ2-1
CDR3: SARDRAASRPEQF

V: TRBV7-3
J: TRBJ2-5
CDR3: ASSLTAGPLETQY

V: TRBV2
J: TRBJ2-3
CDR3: ASSEWTGITDTQY

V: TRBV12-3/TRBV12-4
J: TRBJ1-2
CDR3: ASSFGIQRIMKYGYT

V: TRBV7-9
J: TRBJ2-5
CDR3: ASSLAARYQETQY

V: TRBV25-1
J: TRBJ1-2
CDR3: ASSSFLGYT

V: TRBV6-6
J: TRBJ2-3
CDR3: ASSYGPTDTQY

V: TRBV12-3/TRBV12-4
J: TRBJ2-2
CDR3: ASSFPQGANTGELF

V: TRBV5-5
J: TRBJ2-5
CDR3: ASSLRTRETQY

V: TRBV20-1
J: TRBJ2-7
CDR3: SARGAWEQY

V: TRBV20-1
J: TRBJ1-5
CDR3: SARKVVEQPQH

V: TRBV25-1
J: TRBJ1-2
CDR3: ASSPAGYFGYT

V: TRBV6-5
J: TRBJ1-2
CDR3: ASTRWQGAPGYT

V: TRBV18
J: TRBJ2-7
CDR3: ASSPGREQY

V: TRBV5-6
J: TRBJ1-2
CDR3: ASSVRDSYGYT

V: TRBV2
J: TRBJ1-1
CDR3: ASGRDRGEAF

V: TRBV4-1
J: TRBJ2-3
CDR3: ASSQWTSGGLDTQY

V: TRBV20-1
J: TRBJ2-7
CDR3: SAHPVGWDEQY

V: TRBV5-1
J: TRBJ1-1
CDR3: ASSLGAEAF